The sequence of this T cell receptor (beta chain) was determined in a study of radiation and T cells in renal cell carcinoma. General study findings and limits: Compared with controls, irradiated tumors had more, larger dominant CDR3 motifs. Top 100 clonotypes averaged approximately 50% in irradiated versus 43% in nephrectomy-only tumors.

Assay: immunoSEQ multiplex PCR; the TCRdb copy retains only in-frame clones and omits some. The table lists about 24,000 clones, roughly 50% of them singletons. Treatment described: treatment-naive control, cytoreductive nephrectomy. The patient's renal cell carcinoma had clear cell pathology. Sequenced control tumors were from roughly 10 males and a handful of females, median age approximately 50. On this clone: No antigen is known for it.

This clonotype originated in a man aged 35 to 55 with renal cell carcinoma. The material sequenced was tumor tissue, taken from a patient whose treatment was nephrectomy without radiotherapy.

The CDR3 loop is CASSLSWGVYGYTF. The CDR3 DNA follows: TGTGCCAGCAGTTTATCCTGGGGCGTCTATGGCTACACCTTC. The J gene is TRBJ1-2, the V gene TRBV27; tentative D call: TRBD1 (5 bases). V lost 0 bases to trimming and J lost 4 bases, with 9 bases between them. Per the germline V gene, CDR1 is MNHEY and CDR2 is SMNVEV (reference sequence). This CDR3 contains 14 residues.